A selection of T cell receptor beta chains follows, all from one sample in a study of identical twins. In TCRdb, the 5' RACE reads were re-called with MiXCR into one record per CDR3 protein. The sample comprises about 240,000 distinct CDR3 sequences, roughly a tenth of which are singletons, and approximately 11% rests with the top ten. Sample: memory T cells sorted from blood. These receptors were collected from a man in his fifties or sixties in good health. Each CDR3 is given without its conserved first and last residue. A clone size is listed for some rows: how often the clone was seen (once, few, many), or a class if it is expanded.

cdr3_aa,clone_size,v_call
AWSGPRAF,NA,TRBV30
ASSQYLQGDGGYT,NA,TRBV4-2
ASSSMGGQETQY,NA,TRBV7-3
ASSYSEGEAF,NA,TRBV6-6
SASSGSSYNEQF,many,TRBV20-1
AWSVLQYTGELF,few,TRBV30
ASSLGTATEAF,few,TRBV5-6
ASRRQGSGNTIY,NA,TRBV6-1
ASSFVGQAGFYGYT,NA,TRBV27
ASSLSHRNTEAF,many,TRBV5-1
SARDSGGNPYEQY,medium-sized,TRBV20-1
ASRLQGAAADMQY,NA,TRBV12-3/TRBV12-4
SAREPRTGWKTDTQY,many,TRBV20-1
AISESTTGAYGYT,few,TRBV10-3
ASSFRTGGFNEKLF,NA,TRBV5-5
ASQRNTEAF,many,TRBV28
AIRGGDSYEQY,many,TRBV10-3
SVEDPHGTDTQY,NA,TRBV29-1
ASSPRIEVVRDGYT,NA,TRBV18
ASSQGNRDPYNSPLH,many,TRBV4-1
ASSLWRGNEQF,many,TRBV11-2
ASSVAAGSGNTIY,many,TRBV5-6
ASSLTYRDEQY,NA,TRBV7-2
ASSVSGYNEQF,few,TRBV9
SARDMAAKYNEQF,few,TRBV20-1